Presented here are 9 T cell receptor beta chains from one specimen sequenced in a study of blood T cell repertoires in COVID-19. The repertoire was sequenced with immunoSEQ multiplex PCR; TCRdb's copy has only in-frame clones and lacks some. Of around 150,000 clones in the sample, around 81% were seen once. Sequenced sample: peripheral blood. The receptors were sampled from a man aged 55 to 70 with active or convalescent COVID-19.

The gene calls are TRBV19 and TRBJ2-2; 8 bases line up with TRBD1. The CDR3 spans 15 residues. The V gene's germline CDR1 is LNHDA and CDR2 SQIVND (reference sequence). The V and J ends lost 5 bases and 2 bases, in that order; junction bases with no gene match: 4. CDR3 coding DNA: TGTGCCAGTAGTCGAGGGACAGGTAACACCGGGGAGCTGTTTTTT. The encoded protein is CASSRGTGNTGELFF.

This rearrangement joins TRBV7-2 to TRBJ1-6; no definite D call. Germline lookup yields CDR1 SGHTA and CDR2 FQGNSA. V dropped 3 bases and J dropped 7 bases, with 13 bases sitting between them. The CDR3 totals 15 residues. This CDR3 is CASSLGIIGNSPLHF. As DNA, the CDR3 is TGTGCCAGCAGCTTGGGCATCATCGGAAATTCACCCCTCCACTTT.

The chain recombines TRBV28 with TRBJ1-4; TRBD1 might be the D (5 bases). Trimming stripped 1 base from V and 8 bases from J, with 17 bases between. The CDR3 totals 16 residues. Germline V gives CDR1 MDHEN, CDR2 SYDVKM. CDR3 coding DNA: TGTGCCAGCAGTTTATTATCGGGGGAGTCTGACGAAAAACTGTTTTTT. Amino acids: CASSLLSGESDEKLFF.

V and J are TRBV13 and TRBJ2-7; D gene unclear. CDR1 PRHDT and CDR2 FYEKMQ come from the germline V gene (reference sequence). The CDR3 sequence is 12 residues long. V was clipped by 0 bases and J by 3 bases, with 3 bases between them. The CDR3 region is CASSLGYYEQYF. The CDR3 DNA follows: TGTGCCAGCAGCTTAGGGTACTACGAGCAGTACTTC. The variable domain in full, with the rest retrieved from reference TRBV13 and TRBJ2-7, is AAGVIQSPRHLIKEKRETATLKCYPIPRHDTVYWYQQGPGQDPQFLISFYEKMQSDKGSIPDRFSAQQFSDYHSELNMSSLELGDSALYFCASSLGYYEQYFGPGTRLTVT.

This chain's CDR3 is CASSGDSVLLLGGYTF. CDR3 nucleotides: TGTGCCAGCAGCGGGGACAGTGTCTTGCTGCTTGGAGGCTACACCTTC. V gene TRBV9 combines with J gene TRBJ1-2; 7 bases are shared with TRBD1. Germline CDR1 is SGDLS and CDR2 is YYNGEE. The trim removed 3 bases at V and 8 bases at J, leaving 16 bases unmatched. CDR3 length equals 16 residues. The variable domain in full, completed from reference TRBV9 and TRBJ1-2, reads DSGVTQTPKHLITATGQRVTLRCSPRSGDLSVYWYQQSLDQGLQFLIQYYNGEERAKGNILERFSAQQFPDLHSELNLSSLELGDSALYFCASSGDSVLLLGGYTFGSGTRLTVV.

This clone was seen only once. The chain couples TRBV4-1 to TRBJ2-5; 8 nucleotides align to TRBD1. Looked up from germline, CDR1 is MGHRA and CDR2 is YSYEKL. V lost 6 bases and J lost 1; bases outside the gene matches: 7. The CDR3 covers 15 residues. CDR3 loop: CASRSTGGTQETQYF. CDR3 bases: TGCGCCAGCAGATCAACAGGGGGAACCCAAGAGACCCAGTACTTC.

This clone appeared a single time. The CDR3 DNA is TGTGCCAGCAGTTTATCATTCGGGGGGGCGGGTCGTGGCTACACCTTC. Protein sequence: CASSLSFGGAGRGYTF. V usage is TRBV27 and J usage is TRBJ1-2; the D gene is possibly TRBD1 (6 bases). Germline values: CDR1 MNHEY, CDR2 SMNVEV (reference sequence). The CDR3 spans 16 residues. V lost 0 bases to trimming and J lost 7 bases, with 18 bases between them.

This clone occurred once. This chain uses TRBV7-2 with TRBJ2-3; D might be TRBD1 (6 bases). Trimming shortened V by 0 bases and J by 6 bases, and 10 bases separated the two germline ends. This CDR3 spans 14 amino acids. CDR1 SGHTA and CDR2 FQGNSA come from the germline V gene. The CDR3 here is CASSLAGAGDTQYF. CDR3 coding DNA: TGTGCCAGCAGCTTAGCGGGGGCCGGGGATACGCAGTATTTT.

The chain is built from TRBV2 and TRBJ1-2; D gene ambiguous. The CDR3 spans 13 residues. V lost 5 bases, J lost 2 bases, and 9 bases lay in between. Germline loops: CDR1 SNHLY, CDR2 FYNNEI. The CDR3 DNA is TGTGCCAGCAGTCTAGGCCAGAACTATGGCTACACCTTC. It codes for CASSLGQNYGYTF.